A single sample gave rise to the 25 T cell receptor beta chains below, sequenced in a study of beta chain features in type 1 diabetes. Expressed TCRB transcripts were sequenced because the entire RNA isolate underwent reverse transcription. Libraries were prepared by immunoSEQ multiplex PCR; TCRdb keeps only in-frame clonotypes and omits some of them. Of roughly 60,000 clones listed, 59% are singletons. Sequenced input: Tregs from blood. The receptors here all came from a woman aged 18 to 35 in good health.

The chain uses TRBV5-4 and TRBJ1-2; 9 bases agree with TRBD1. Trimming removed 4 bases from V and 12 bases from J; junction bases left unmatched: 13. Per germline, CDR1 SGHNT and CDR2 YYREEE (reference sequence). The CDR3 has 14 residues. The CDR3 is CASSAAQGAQRDTF. CDR3 sequence (DNA): TGTGCCAGCAGCGCGGCACAGGGGGCGCAAAGAGACACCTTC.

The chain's CDR3 is CASSDGQGASGGYTF. For the CDR3, the DNA is TGTGCCAGCAGTGATGGACAGGGGGCTTCGGGAGGCTACACCTTC. The chain has TRBV6-1 and TRBJ1-2; 11 bases are a match to TRBD1. V gave up 3 bases and J gave up 8 bases; unmatched junction bases: 8. CDR3 size: 15 residues. CDR1 is MNHNS, CDR2 SASEGT, per germline.

The chain joins TRBV28 to TRBJ2-6, with TRBD1 matching over 10 bases. This CDR3 contains 17 residues. Germline CDR1 is MDHEN and CDR2 is SYDVKM. The junction had 6 bases not matched to a gene; V was cut back by 7 bases and J by 0 bases. The CDR3, as DNA: TGTGCCAGCATACCGGGACAGGGGAGCTCTGGGGCCAACGTCCTGACTTTC. Its protein product is CASIPGQGSSGANVLTF.

The J gene is TRBJ2-1, the V gene TRBV10-3; TRBD2 agrees at 13 bases. Germline V lookup: CDR1 ENHRY, CDR2 SYGVKD. The CDR3 contains 17 residues. V shed 5 bases and J 2 bases; nucleotides not matched to a gene: 6. The CDR3 DNA reads as TGTGCCATCAGTCCCGGGACTAGCGGGGTCCCCTACAATGAGCAGTTCTTC. It is translated as CAISPGTSGVPYNEQFF.

The CDR3 region is CASTGTSGGETQYF. The CDR3 DNA reads TGCGCCAGCACCGGGACTAGCGGGGGAGAGACCCAGTACTTC. V gene TRBV5-1 combines with J gene TRBJ2-5; 14 bases agree with TRBD2. The CDR3 is made up of 14 amino acids. The germline gives CDR1 SGHRS, CDR2 YFSETQ. Unmatched junction bases numbered 2, after V lost 6 bases and J lost 4 bases.

This clone is a singleton in its sample. DNA of the CDR3: TGCGCCAGCCGGGGGGACAGGGCCGGATTTGGCTACACCTTC. Encoded protein: CASRGDRAGFGYTF. This chain links TRBV5-1 with TRBJ1-2; the match to TRBD1 covers 9 bases. J lost 7 bases, V lost 7 bases, and 11 bases had no gene match. The CDR3 sequence is 14 residues long. In germline, CDR1 is SGHRS, CDR2 YFSETQ.

This chain links TRBV2 with TRBJ2-1; D is ambiguous. Germline CDR1 reads SNHLY; CDR2 reads FYNNEI. The ends were cut back, 6 bases at V and 10 bases at J, with 13 bases in the middle. The CDR3 is 12 amino acids. This CDR3 reads CASRPPYGEQFF. As DNA, the CDR3 is TGTGCCAGCAGGCCGCCCTACGGGGAGCAGTTCTTC.

The chain uses TRBV6-6 and TRBJ1-5, with 10 bases fitting TRBD1. The J segment lost 7 bases and the V segment lost 9 bases, leaving 15 bases of the junction unmatched. The CDR3 covers 16 residues. Germline loops: CDR1 MNHNY, CDR2 SVGAGI (reference sequence). CDR3 in amino acids: CASSGSGTGVVQPQHF. As DNA, the CDR3 is TGTGCCAGTTCAGGCTCCGGGACAGGGGTGGTCCAGCCCCAGCATTTT.

This clone has just a few counts. The chain combines TRBV19 with TRBJ1-6, with 12 bases aligning to TRBD1. This CDR3 region has 17 residues. After removal of 5 bases from V and 8 bases from J, the junction contained 10 bases not matched to a gene. Germline V lookup: CDR1 LNHDA, CDR2 SQIVND (reference sequence). The CDR3 coding sequence is TGTGCCAGTAGTTTTTCGACCGGGACAGGGGGCGATTCACCCCTCCACTTT. Translated, it gives CASSFSTGTGGDSPLHF.

V usage is TRBV5-1 and J usage is TRBJ2-2; no firm D call. The CDR3 totals 17 residues. CDR1 and CDR2 from the germline V gene are SGHRS and YFSETQ. Trimming removed 0 bases from V and 1 base from J, with 13 bases in between. DNA for the CDR3: TGCGCCAGCAGCTTGGGACTCGGCAGATGGAACACCGGGGAGCTGTTTTTT. Translated, it gives CASSLGLGRWNTGELFF. The full variable domain, its missing parts supplied by reference TRBV5-1 and TRBJ2-2, is KAGVTQTPRYLIKTRGQQVTLSCSPISGHRSVSWYQQTPGQGLQFLFEYFSETQRNKGNFPGRFSGRQFSNSRSEMNVSTLELGDSALYLCASSLGLGRWNTGELFFGEGSRLTVL.

This clone has a single count. This rearrangement joins TRBV6-5 to TRBJ2-7; TRBD2 matches at 12 bases. Germline CDR1 is MNHEY and CDR2 is SVGAGI. The CDR3 has 15 residues. V lost 6 bases to trimming and J lost 2 bases; unmatched junction nucleotides: 5. CDR3 residues: CASSSGLAGTYEQYF. CDR3 nucleotides: TGTGCCAGCAGCTCCGGACTAGCGGGAACCTACGAGCAGTACTTC.

The chain combines TRBV6-5 with TRBJ1-1; maybe TRBD1 (6 bases). Germline V gives CDR1 MNHEY, CDR2 SVGAGI. The ends were cut back, 5 bases at V and 0 bases at J, with 13 bases in the middle. The CDR3 has 15 residues. The CDR3 loop is CASSGGGTLNTEAFF. In DNA, the CDR3 is TGTGCCAGCAGTGGGGGGGGCACCCTGAACACTGAAGCTTTCTTT.

V usage is TRBV7-9 and J usage is TRBJ1-1; D remains unclear. Germline loops: CDR1 SEHNR, CDR2 FQNEAQ (reference sequence). This CDR3 region has 14 residues. V gave up 2 bases and J gave up 7 bases, with 14 bases separating them. DNA for the CDR3: TGTGCCAGCAGCTTACAATCCCTCCGGTTTGAAGCTTTCTTT. Translated: CASSLQSLRFEAFF.

The J gene is TRBJ1-4, the V gene TRBV6-1; no clear D gene. The CDR3 runs 15 residues. Germline V gene lookup returns CDR1 MNHNS and CDR2 SASEGT. V shed 7 bases and J shed 4 bases, with 16 bases lying between them. The CDR3 loop is CASTGGRGVNEKLFF. The CDR3 nucleotides are TGTGCCAGCACGGGAGGGCGAGGCGTTAATGAAAAACTGTTTTTT.

This sequence joins TRBV25-1 and TRBJ2-7; TRBD2 is a possible D gene (5 bases). V was shortened by 3 bases and J by 2 bases, with 8 bases between the two germline ends. Germline CDR1 and CDR2: MGHDK and SYGVNS. The CDR3 covers 13 residues. The CDR3, as DNA: TGTGCCAGCAGTGATATACTAGCCTACGAGCAGTACTTC. Its protein is CASSDILAYEQYF.

DNA of the CDR3: TGTGCCAGCAGATCCACTAGCGGGAGTAACTACGAGCAGTACTTC. This encodes CASRSTSGSNYEQYF. This chain links TRBV7-2 with TRBJ2-7; 11 bases agree with TRBD2. In germline, CDR1 is SGHTA, CDR2 FQGNSA. J gave up 3 bases and V 6 bases, and 7 bases lay outside the gene matches. This CDR3 comprises 15 residues. The full variable domain, its missing parts supplied by reference TRBV7-2 and TRBJ2-7, is GAGVSQSPSNKVTEKGKDVELRCDPISGHTALYWYRQSLGQGLEFLIYFQGNSAPDKSGLPSDRFSAERTGGSVSTLTIQRTQQEDSAVYLCASRSTSGSNYEQYFGPGTRLTVT.

The rearrangement joins TRBV18 to TRBJ2-5, with 9 positions matching TRBD1. Gene TRBJ2-7 matches the end of the DNA better, so the J call may be wrong. This CDR3 is built from 15 residues. Germline values: CDR1 KGHSH, CDR2 LQKENI. This CDR3 is CASSQGTGNPYEQYF. The CDR3 nucleotides are TGTGCCAGCTCACAGGGGACAGGGAATCCCTACGAGCAGTACTTC.

The chain combines TRBV10-3 with TRBJ2-1, with 8 bases identical to TRBD1. V shed 3 bases and J 15 bases; nucleotides not matched to a gene: 7. This CDR3 comprises 12 residues. Germline assignment: CDR1 ENHRY and CDR2 SYGVKD. The CDR3 DNA reads TGTGCCATCAGTGAACCCGGGACAGGCACGTTCTTC. Amino acid sequence: CAISEPGTGTFF.

The CDR3 region has the DNA TGCAGCGTGGAGATAGCGGGGGCGTACGAGCAGTACTTC. Translation gives CSVEIAGAYEQYF. The chain joins TRBV29-1 to TRBJ2-7; 9 bases agree with TRBD2. The CDR3 consists of 13 residues. The junction had 7 bases not matched to a gene; V was cut back by 6 bases and J by 4 bases. Per germline, CDR1 SQVTM and CDR2 ANQGSEA.

This clone was counted a few times. The chain employs TRBV6-6 and TRBJ1-5; D gene ambiguous. CDR1 is MNHNY and CDR2 is SVGAGI in the germline V gene (reference sequence). V was cut by 2 bases and J by 3 bases, with 11 bases left in between. The CDR3 spans 15 residues. The CDR3 reads CASSYVAGDNQPQHF. The CDR3 DNA reads as TGTGCCAGCAGTTACGTGGCAGGTGACAATCAGCCCCAGCATTTT.

This clone was counted between two and nine times. This chain links TRBV19 with TRBJ2-2; D perhaps matches TRBD2 (7 bases). Deletions cut 9 bases from V and 4 bases from J, with 18 bases between. CDR3 length: 15 residues. CDR1 is LNHDA and CDR2 is SQIVND in the germline V gene (reference sequence). CDR3 DNA sequence: TGTGCCAGCGCCGGGGGAGGGGGAATCACCGGGGAGCTGTTTTTT. This translates into CASAGGGGITGELFF. The complete variable domain, with remaining parts taken from reference TRBV19 and TRBJ2-2, reads DGGITQSPKYLFRKEGQNVTLSCEQNLNHDAMYWYRQDPGQGLRLIYYSQIVNDFQKGDIAEGYSVSREKKESFPLTVTSAQKNPTAFYLCASAGGGGITGELFFGEGSRLTVL.

This clone was observed a few times. This chain joins TRBV4-3 and TRBJ2-5; 12 nucleotides align to TRBD2. Gene TRBJ2-7 matches the end of the DNA better, so the J call may be wrong. Germline CDR1 LGHNA, CDR2 YSLEER. The CDR3 runs 16 residues. CDR3 sequence: CASSQESSGGAYEQYF. The CDR3 bases are TGCGCCAGCAGCCAAGAGTCTAGCGGGGGGGCTTACGAGCAGTACTTC.

The chain uses TRBV18 and TRBJ1-1; 7 bases align to TRBD1. Germline loops: CDR1 KGHSH, CDR2 LQKENI. The length of the CDR3 is 14 residues. V was pared by 2 bases and J by 1 base, with 1 base of the junction left unmatched. The CDR3 loop reads CASSPGTANTEAFF. The CDR3 coding sequence is TGTGCCAGCTCACCAGGGACAGCGAACACTGAAGCTTTCTTT. Full variable domain (remainder filled in from reference TRBV18 and TRBJ1-1): NAGVMQNPRHLVRRRGQEARLRCSPMKGHSHVYWYRQLPEEGLKFMVYLQKENIIDESGMPKERFSAEFPKEGPSILRIQQVVRGDSAAYFCASSPGTANTEAFFGQGTRLTVV.

V is TRBV7-2 and J is TRBJ1-1; 8 nucleotides match TRBD1. Germline CDR1 and CDR2: SGHTA and FQGNSA. After removal of 4 bases from V and 4 bases from J, the junction contained 5 bases not matched to a gene. CDR3 size: 14 residues. The CDR3 sequence: CASSSIRGLTEAFF. The DNA for the CDR3 is TGTGCCAGCAGCTCCATCAGGGGGCTCACTGAAGCTTTCTTT.

The V and J genes are TRBV5-1 and TRBJ2-2; D is ambiguous. The germline CDR1 and CDR2 sequences are SGHRS and YFSETQ. Trimming left V 4 bases short and J 7 bases short, with 17 bases between. CDR3 length equals 15 residues. DNA for the CDR3: TGCGCCAGCAGCCTGACCGAGATCCGAGGCGGGGAGCTGTTTTTT. The encoded protein is CASSLTEIRGGELFF.